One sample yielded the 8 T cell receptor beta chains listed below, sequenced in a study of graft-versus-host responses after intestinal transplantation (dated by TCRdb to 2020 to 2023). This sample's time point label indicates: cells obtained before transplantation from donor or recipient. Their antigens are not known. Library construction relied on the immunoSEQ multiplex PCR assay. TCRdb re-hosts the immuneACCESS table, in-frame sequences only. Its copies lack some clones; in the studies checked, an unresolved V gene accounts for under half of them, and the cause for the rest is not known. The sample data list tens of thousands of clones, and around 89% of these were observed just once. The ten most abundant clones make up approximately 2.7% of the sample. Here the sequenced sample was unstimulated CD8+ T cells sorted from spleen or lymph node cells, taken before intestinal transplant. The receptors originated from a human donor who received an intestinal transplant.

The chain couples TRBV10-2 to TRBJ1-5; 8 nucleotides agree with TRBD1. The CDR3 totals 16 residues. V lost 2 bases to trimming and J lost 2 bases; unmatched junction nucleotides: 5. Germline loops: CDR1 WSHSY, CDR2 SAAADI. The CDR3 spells CASSENRGEGNQPQHF. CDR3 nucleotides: TGCGCCAGCAGTGAGAACAGGGGGGAGGGCAATCAGCCCCAGCATTTT.

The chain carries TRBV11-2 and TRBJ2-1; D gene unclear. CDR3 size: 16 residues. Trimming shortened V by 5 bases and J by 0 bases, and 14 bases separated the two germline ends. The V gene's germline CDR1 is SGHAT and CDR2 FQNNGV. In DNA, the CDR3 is TGTGCCAGCAGCCCCGCTGGGCCGAGCTCCTACAATGAGCAGTTCTTC. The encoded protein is CASSPAGPSSYNEQFF.

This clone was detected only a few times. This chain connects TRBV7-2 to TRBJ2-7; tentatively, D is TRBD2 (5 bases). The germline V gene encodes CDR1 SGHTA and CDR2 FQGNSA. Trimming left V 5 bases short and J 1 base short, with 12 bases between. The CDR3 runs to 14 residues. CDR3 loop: CASSQLDYSYEQYF. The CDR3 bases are TGTGCCAGCAGCCAACTAGACTATTCCTACGAGCAGTACTTC.

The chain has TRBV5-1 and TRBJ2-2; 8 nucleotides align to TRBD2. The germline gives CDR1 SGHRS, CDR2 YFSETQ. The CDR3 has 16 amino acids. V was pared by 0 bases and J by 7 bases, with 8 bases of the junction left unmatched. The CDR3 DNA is TGCGCCAGCAGCTTGGAGTCGGGAGGGCTGGACGGGGAGCTGTTTTTT. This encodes CASSLESGGLDGELFF.

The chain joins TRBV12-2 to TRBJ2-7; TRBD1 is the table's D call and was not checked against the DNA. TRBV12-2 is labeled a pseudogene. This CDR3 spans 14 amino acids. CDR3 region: CASRLKGETYEQYF. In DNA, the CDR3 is TGTGCAAGTCGCTTAAAGGGGGAAACCTACGAGCAGTACTTC.

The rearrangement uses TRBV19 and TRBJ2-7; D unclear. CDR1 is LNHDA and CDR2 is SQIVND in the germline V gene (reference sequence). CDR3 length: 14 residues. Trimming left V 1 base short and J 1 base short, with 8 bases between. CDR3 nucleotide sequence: TGTGCCAGTAGTATAGCAGCAGGATCCTACGAGCAGTACTTC. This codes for CASSIAAGSYEQYF.

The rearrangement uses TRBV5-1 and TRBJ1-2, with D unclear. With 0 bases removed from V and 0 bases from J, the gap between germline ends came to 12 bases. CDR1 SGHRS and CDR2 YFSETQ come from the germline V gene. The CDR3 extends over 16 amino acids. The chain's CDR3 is CASSLEQPNSNYGYTF. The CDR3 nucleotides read TGCGCCAGCAGCTTGGAACAGCCCAATTCTAACTATGGCTACACCTTC.

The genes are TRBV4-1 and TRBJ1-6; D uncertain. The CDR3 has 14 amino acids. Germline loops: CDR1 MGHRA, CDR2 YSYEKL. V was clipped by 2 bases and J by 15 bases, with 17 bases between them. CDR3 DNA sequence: TGCGCCAGCAGCCAATTGACGGTCCAAGGAGGCCTCCACTTT. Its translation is CASSQLTVQGGLHF.